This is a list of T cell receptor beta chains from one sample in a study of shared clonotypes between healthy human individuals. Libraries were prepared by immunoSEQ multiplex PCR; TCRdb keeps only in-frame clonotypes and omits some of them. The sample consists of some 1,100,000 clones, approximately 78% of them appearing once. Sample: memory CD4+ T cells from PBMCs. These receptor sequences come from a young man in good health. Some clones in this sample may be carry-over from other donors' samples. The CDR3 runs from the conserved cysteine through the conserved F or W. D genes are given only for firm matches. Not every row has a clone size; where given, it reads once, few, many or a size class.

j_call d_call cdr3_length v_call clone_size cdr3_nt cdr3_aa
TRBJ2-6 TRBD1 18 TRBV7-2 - TGTGCCAGCAGCTTACGACAGGGGCTAAGCTCTGGGGCCAACGTCCTGACTTTC CASSLRQGLSSGANVLTF
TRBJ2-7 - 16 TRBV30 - TGTGCCTGGGCTCCCCCCTGGAGCGTTCCCTTCTACGAGCAGTACTTC CAWAPPWSVPFYEQYF
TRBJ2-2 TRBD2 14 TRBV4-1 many TGCGCCAGCAGCCAGGTCGGGGGGACCGGGGAGCTGTTTTTT CASSQVGGTGELFF
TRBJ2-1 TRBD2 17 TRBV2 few TGTGCCAGCACCGCCAGGACTAGCGGGAGTCTCCACAATGAGCAGTTCTTC CASTARTSGSLHNEQFF
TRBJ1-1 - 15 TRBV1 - TGCACCAGCAGCCGCAACCAGGCTCGGGGGACTGAAGCTTTCTTT CTSSRNQARGTEAFF
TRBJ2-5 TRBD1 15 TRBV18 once TGTGCCAGCTCACCCCCGGGACAGGGGGCAGAGACCCAGTACTTC CASSPPGQGAETQYF
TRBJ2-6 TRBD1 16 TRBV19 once TGTGCCAGTAGTCCCGAAACAGGGGTTGGGGCCAACGTCCTGACTTTC CASSPETGVGANVLTF
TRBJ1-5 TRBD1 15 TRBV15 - TGTGCCACCAGCAGGGGACAGCGAGTGAATCAGCCCCAGCATTTT CATSRGQRVNQPQHF
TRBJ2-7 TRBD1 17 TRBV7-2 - TGTGCCAGCAGCTCAATGCCAGGACAGGCGAGCTCCTACGAGCAGTACTTC CASSSMPGQASSYEQYF
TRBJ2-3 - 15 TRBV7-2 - TGTGCCAGCAGCTTTAGTGGCCTTTCCACAGATACGCAGTATTTT CASSFSGLSTDTQYF
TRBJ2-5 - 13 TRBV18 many TGTGCCAGCTCACCAGGACAGCAAGAGACCCAGTACTTC CASSPGQQETQYF
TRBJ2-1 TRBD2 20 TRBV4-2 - TGTGCCAGCAGCCAAGCCGCCGGTCCAGCGGGAACAATCTCCTACAATGAGCAGTTCTTC CASSQAAGPAGTISYNEQFF
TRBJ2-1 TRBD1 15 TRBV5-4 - TGTGCCAGCAGCCTCGACAGGGGCACCTACAATGAGCAGTTCTTC CASSLDRGTYNEQFF
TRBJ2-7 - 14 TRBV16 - TGTGCCAGCAGCCAATGGCAAGTCATCTACGAGCAGTACTTC CASSQWQVIYEQYF
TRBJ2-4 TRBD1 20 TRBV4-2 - TGTGCCAGCAGCCAAGATGCGACAGGGATTAATAAGATAGCCAAAAACATTCAGTACTTC CASSQDATGINKIAKNIQYF
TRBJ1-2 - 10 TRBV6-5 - TGTGCCAGCAGGGGAAGCGGCTACACCTTC CASRGSGYTF
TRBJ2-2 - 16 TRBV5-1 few TGCGCCAGCACCACTACGGGGGTCAGGGACACCGGGGAGCTGTTTTTT CASTTTGVRDTGELFF
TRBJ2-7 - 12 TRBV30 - TGTGCCTGGAGTGTACGAGGCTACGAGCAGTACTTC CAWSVRGYEQYF
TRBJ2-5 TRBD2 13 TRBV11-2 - TGTGCCAGCAGCCAACTAGCGGAAGAGACCCAGTACTTC CASSQLAEETQYF
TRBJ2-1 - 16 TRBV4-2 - TGTGCCAGCAGCCTCCTCCGTGGGAGCTCCTACAATGAGCAGTTCTTC CASSLLRGSSYNEQFF
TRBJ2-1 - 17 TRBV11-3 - TGTGCCAGCAGCTCCGACGGGCGAGTAACTGGAGCCGATGAGCAGTTCTTC CASSSDGRVTGADEQFF
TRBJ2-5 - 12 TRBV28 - TGTGCCAGCAGTTTAAATCAAGAGACCCAGTACTTC CASSLNQETQYF
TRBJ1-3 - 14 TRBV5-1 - TGCGCCAGCAGCTTGGTGTCGGGTACAAACACCATATATTTT CASSLVSGTNTIYF